This T cell receptor (beta chain) is drawn from a study of regulatory T cells in long-lasting Graves disease. Study-wide findings and caveats: Having few samples may have compromised the accuracy.

Time point specified: persistent/refractory GD, antithyroid drugs over 5 years with positive TRAb. Preparation of the TCR library used RNA extracted from PBMCs. A volume of 9 to 9.5 milliliters of peripheral blood was collected in EDTA tubes. In the case of this clonotype: The antigen is not known.

With 3 bases removed from V and 1 base from J, the gap between germline ends came to 13 bases. CDR1 is MGHRA and CDR2 is YSYEKL in the germline V gene. The CDR3 is 16 amino acids. Through Arm-PCR of CDR3 regions and iRepertoire HTBI primers, TCR beta libraries were built. TCRdb re-called the multiplex PCR reads with MiXCR, one entry per CDR3 protein. This table holds 400,000 to 500,000 distinct CDR3 sequences, 20% to 25% found once. This TCR was sampled from a female donor with Graves disease. V is TRBV4-1 and J is TRBJ1-5, with a weak D call TRBD1 (6 bases). The input for sequencing was peripheral blood mononuclear cells (PBMCs), taken when the disease was refractory, from a patient treated with antithyroid drugs. In DNA, the CDR3 is TGCGCCAGCAGCCATTTGGGACAAAAGAGCAATCAGCCCCAGCATTTT. Translated, it gives CASSHLGQKSNQPQHF.